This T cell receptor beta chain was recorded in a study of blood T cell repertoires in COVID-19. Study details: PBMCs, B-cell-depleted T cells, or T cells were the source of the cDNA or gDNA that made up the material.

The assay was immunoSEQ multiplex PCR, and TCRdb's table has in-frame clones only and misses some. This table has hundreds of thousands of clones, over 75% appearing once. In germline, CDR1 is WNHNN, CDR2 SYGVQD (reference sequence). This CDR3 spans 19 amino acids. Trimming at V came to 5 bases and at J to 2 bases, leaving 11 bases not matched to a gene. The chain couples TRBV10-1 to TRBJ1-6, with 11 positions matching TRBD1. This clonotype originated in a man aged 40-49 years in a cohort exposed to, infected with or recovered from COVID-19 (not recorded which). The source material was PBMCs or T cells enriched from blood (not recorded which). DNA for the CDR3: TGCGCCAGCAGTAGTCCGGACAGGGGGCTGTGGCCCTATAATTCACCCCTCCACTTT. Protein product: CASSSPDRGLWPYNSPLHF.